This T cell receptor beta chain was obtained from a study of CD8+ T cells in alopecia areata. Study summary: Those treated were given oral tofacitinib at 5 to 10 mg twice daily. Study-level findings and limits: Only a single nonresponder existed, so baseline CD8+ expansion links stay unclear.

Treatment defined: oral pan-JAK inhibitor, 5-10 mg twice daily. In its sample, this clone was seen a few times. Its antigen is currently unknown. CDR3 length: 12 residues. CDR1 is GTSNPN and CDR2 is SVGIG in the germline V gene (reference sequence). V was trimmed by 0 bases and J by 6 bases, leaving 6 bases between them. The authors extracted RNA and reverse transcribed it into cDNA as the sequencing template. Measured with immunoSEQ multiplex PCR; TCRdb has only the in-frame clones, and not every one. Of some 150,000 clones listed, roughly 58% are singletons. Sequenced here: CD4+ T cells sorted from blood, sampled around week 55, from a patient treated with tofacitinib. This TCR came from a human donor with alopecia areata. The rearrangement joins TRBV30 to TRBJ2-1, with unresolved D. The CDR3: CAWSVSVNEQFF. DNA of the CDR3: TGTGCCTGGAGTGTTTCTGTCAATGAGCAGTTCTTC.